A few counts support the clone carrying this T cell receptor (beta chain). This sample was taken from a study of early T cells in non-severe SARS-CoV-2 infection. Unique molecular identifiers tagged individual cDNA molecules. In TCRdb, the 5' RACE reads were re-called with MiXCR into one record per CDR3 protein. Of 55,000 to 85,000 distinct CDR3 sequences in the sample, approximately 9.1% were seen once. The sequence was collected from an adult who was a healthcare worker with PCR-confirmed SARS-CoV-2 infection or an uninfected control (not recorded which). The sequenced sample was whole blood, obtained at baseline.

In nucleotides, the CDR3 is TGTGCCCACGACCGACTGTCCGGGGAGCTGTTTTTT. Translation: CAHDRLSGELFF. The gene calls are TRBV28 and TRBJ2-2, with D hard to call. Trimming pared 11 bases from V and 6 bases from J, leaving 13 bases between. The CDR3 totals 12 residues. Germline CDR1 is MDHEN and CDR2 is SYDVKM. Variable domain in full (rest from reference TRBV28 and TRBJ2-2): DVKVTQSSRYLVKRTGEKVFLECVQDMDHENMFWYRQDPGLGLRLIYFSYDVKMKEKGDIPEGYSVSREKKERFSLILESASTNQTSMYLCAHDRLSGELFFGEGSRLTVL.